This T cell receptor (beta chain) was sequenced in a study of OX40 agonist ivuxolimab in advanced cancers. Findings and limits, study-wide: No antigen was identified for the clonally expanded peripheral T cells.

With regard to this clone: Its antigen remains unidentified.

The CDR3 is made up of 13 amino acids. Germline values: CDR1 MNHNS, CDR2 SASEGT. Deletions cut 2 bases from V and 3 bases from J, with 8 bases between. TCRdb's table, derived via immunoSEQ multiplex PCR, lists solely in-frame clones and lacks some. This table has fewer than 70,000 clones, under 95% appearing once. The rearrangement links TRBV6-1 to TRBJ2-7; no clear D. The receptor was derived from an adult with an advanced solid tumor such as melanoma, head and neck, liver or kidney cancer. Sequencing used CD4+ or CD8+ T cells sorted from blood, obtained in a trial of the OX40 agonist ivuxolimab. CDR3 DNA sequence: TGTGCCAGCAGTGAATACAGAGGCTACGAGCAGTACTTC. Translation: CASSEYRGYEQYF.